This TCR beta chain was recorded in a study of Graves' ophthalmopathy and Graves' hyperthyroidism. Trimming removed 0 bases at V and 6 bases at J, with 15 bases between. The CDR3 covers 15 residues. CDR1 SQVTM and CDR2 ANQGSEA come from the germline V gene. Amplified TCR beta CDR3 regions were obtained using RNA transcripts as template. HTBI primers primed a first-round RT-PCR, and a second-round multiplex PCR followed. TCRdb used MiXCR to reprocess the multiplex PCR reads, holding one entry per CDR3 protein. The sample holds over a million distinct CDR3 sequences, 35% to 40% seen once. Diagnosis used clinical symptoms, serum thyroxine, TRAb, thyroid ultrasound and orbital computed tomography.

The rearrangement uses TRBV29-1 and TRBJ2-1; D might be TRBD1 or TRBD2, each matching 5 bases. The sequence derives from an adult man with Graves' hyperthyroidism. The sequenced material came from peripheral blood or thyroid tissue (not recorded which). The CDR3: CSVEDFGGVSNEQFF. The CDR3 DNA is TGCAGCGTTGAAGATTTTGGGGGAGTTTCCAATGAGCAGTTCTTC.